The rows below give T cell receptor beta chains drawn from one sample of a study of tissue T cells after allogeneic stem cell transplantation. Clones were sequenced by immunoSEQ multiplex PCR, and TCRdb holds only the in-frame ones, with some missing. This sample has about 42,000 clones, with 92% found just once. Material: blood, obtained before transplantation. The receptors were gathered from a woman aged 40 to 75 who later had graft-versus-host disease after an allogeneic stem cell transplant. Each CDR3 is given with its conserved first and last residue. A D gene is named only where the DNA matches it firmly. The size entry is marked missing in some rows and otherwise reads once, few, many or a size class.

NA,NA,TRBJ1-3,TRBV7-8,CASSLTTGNTIYF,TGTGCCAGCAGCCTAACTACCGGAAACACCATATATTTT
TRBD2,NA,TRBJ2-2,TRBV5-6,CASSLRGRLNTGELFF,TGTGCCAGCAGCTTGCGCGGGAGATTGAACACCGGGGAGCTGTTTTTT
TRBD1,NA,TRBJ1-1,TRBV29-1,CSVGTANTEAFF,TGCAGCGTAGGGACAGCGAACACTGAAGCTTTCTTT
TRBD1,NA,TRBJ2-7,TRBV7-2,CASSSSGTGAKNEQYF,TGTGCCAGCAGCTCTTCCGGGACAGGGGCCAAAAACGAGCAGTACTTC
NA,NA,TRBJ1-1,TRBV9,CASSVGSGTEAFF,TGTGCCAGCAGCGTAGGGTCCGGGACTGAAGCTTTCTTT
NA,NA,TRBJ2-4,TRBV10-3,CATSQENIQYF,TGTGCCACTAGCCAGGAAAACATTCAGTACTTC
NA,NA,TRBJ1-2,TRBV6-2/TRBV6-3,CASSYSFRDSSGYTF,TGTGCCAGCAGTTACAGTTTCAGGGATTCGAGTGGCTACACCTTC
NA,NA,TRBJ1-1,TRBV28,CASRAGQLNTEAFF,TGTGCCAGCAGAGCAGGACAGTTGAACACTGAAGCTTTCTTT
NA,NA,TRBJ2-7,TRBV11-2,CASSFGLTSYEQYF,TGTGCCAGCAGCTTCGGACTGACTTCCTACGAGCAGTACTTC
TRBD1,few,TRBJ1-2,TRBV10-3,CAISATGGNNYGYTF,TGTGCCATCAGTGCCACAGGGGGGAATAACTATGGCTACACCTTC
NA,NA,TRBJ1-4,TRBV6-1,CASSERGSANEKLFF,TGTGCCAGCAGTGAACGGGGTTCAGCTAATGAAAAACTGTTTTTT
NA,NA,TRBJ1-1,TRBV7-2,CASSLNRVEAFF,TGTGCCAGCAGCTTAAATAGGGTTGAAGCTTTCTTT
NA,NA,TRBJ2-1,TRBV10-3,CAISESASSNNEQFF,TGTGCCATCAGTGAGTCTGCGAGTTCAAACAATGAGCAGTTCTTC
NA,once,TRBJ2-1,TRBV20-1,CSASGQGREQFF,TGCAGTGCTAGTGGGCAGGGGCGCGAGCAGTTCTTC
NA,NA,TRBJ2-3,TRBV6-4,CASSEVGVVSDTQYF,TGTGCCAGCAGTGAGGTGGGAGTGGTGTCTGATACGCAGTATTTT
NA,NA,TRBJ2-2,TRBV7-6,CASSRAGGTGELFF,TGTGCCAGCAGCCGAGCAGGTGGGACCGGGGAGCTGTTTTTT
TRBD1,NA,TRBJ2-7,TRBV11-2,CASSLGTGGEQYF,TGTGCCAGCAGCTTAGGGACAGGAGGCGAGCAGTACTTC
NA,NA,TRBJ2-7,TRBV7-9,CASSPRDGTDNYEQYF,TGTGCCAGCAGCCCGCGAGATGGTACAGACAACTACGAGCAGTACTTC
NA,NA,TRBJ1-2,TRBV5-5,CASSLNEDYGYTF,TGTGCCAGCAGCTTGAACGAGGACTATGGCTACACCTTC
TRBD2,NA,TRBJ2-3,TRBV28,CASSPLLAGVSDTQYF,TGTGCCAGCAGTCCCTTACTAGCGGGAGTGTCAGATACGCAGTATTTT
NA,NA,TRBJ1-1,TRBV6-5,CASSYSGISIPTEAFF,TGTGCCAGCAGTTACTCGGGCATTTCAATACCCACTGAAGCTTTCTTT
NA,NA,TRBJ2-7,TRBV5-1,CASSLVAGTSSEQYF,TGCGCCAGCAGCTTGGTTGCGGGAACATCCTCCGAGCAGTACTTC
NA,NA,TRBJ2-5,TRBV3-1/TRBV3-2,CASSQLGGETQYF,TGTGCCAGCAGCCAACTCGGGGGAGAGACCCAGTACTTC
NA,few,TRBJ1-5,TRBV4-2,CASSQDRDSNQPQHF,TGTGCCAGCAGCCAAGATCGGGATAGCAATCAGCCCCAGCATTTT
NA,NA,TRBJ1-1,TRBV7-9,CASSPGRYGYTEAFF,TGTGCCAGCAGCCCAGGACGGTATGGGTACACTGAAGCTTTCTTT
TRBD1,NA,TRBJ2-7,TRBV25-1,CASSPGGYEQYF,TGTGCCAGCAGCCCAGGGGGCTACGAGCAGTACTTC
NA,NA,TRBJ2-7,TRBV10-3,CATGGHSGTTDEQYF,TGTGCCACCGGGGGTCATTCCGGGACAACCGACGAGCAGTACTTC
TRBD1,NA,TRBJ2-3,TRBV27,CASSLRDRGRKDTQYF,TGTGCCAGCAGTTTAAGGGACAGGGGGCGGAAAGATACGCAGTATTTT
NA,NA,TRBJ2-2,TRBV6-2/TRBV6-3,CASSNKLTGELFF,TGTGCCAGCAGTAACAAGTTGACCGGGGAGCTGTTTTTT
TRBD1,NA,TRBJ2-3,TRBV28,CASSPGGHPLTDTQYF,TGTGCCAGCAGTCCAGGGGGACACCCTCTCACAGATACGCAGTATTTT
NA,NA,TRBJ2-5,TRBV18,CASSLGYQETQYF,TGTGCCAGCTCACTGGGATACCAAGAGACCCAGTACTTC
NA,NA,TRBJ1-1,TRBV28,CASSLSAENTEAFF,TGTGCCAGCAGTTTATCGGCAGAGAACACTGAAGCTTTCTTT
NA,NA,TRBJ1-3,TRBV5-4,CASSLDSSGNTIYF,TGTGCCAGCAGCCTGGACAGCTCTGGAAACACCATATATTTT
NA,once,TRBJ1-3,TRBV7-2,CASSLVGPPTGNTIYF,TGTGCCAGCAGCTTAGTTGGGCCCCCTACCGGAAACACCATATATTTT
TRBD2,NA,TRBJ2-1,TRBV19,CASSLAGVSFGEQFF,TGTGCCAGTAGTCTAGCGGGAGTGAGTTTCGGAGAGCAGTTCTTC
NA,NA,TRBJ1-4,TRBV4-1,CASSLSGPNNEKLFF,TGCGCCAGCAGCCTAAGCGGACCGAATAATGAAAAACTGTTTTTT
TRBD1,few,TRBJ2-1,TRBV6-6,CASSYETGSYNEQFF,TGTGCCAGCAGTTACGAGACAGGGTCCTACAATGAGCAGTTCTTC
NA,NA,TRBJ2-5,TRBV4-3,CASSRTTTAARTDGETQYF,TGCGCCAGCAGCCGCACCACCACCGCGGCCCGAACGGATGGAGAGACCCAGTACTTC
TRBD2,NA,TRBJ2-3,TRBV19,CASSGGSGSPGDTQYF,TGTGCCAGTAGTGGAGGTAGCGGGAGTCCGGGAGATACGCAGTATTTT
NA,NA,TRBJ2-3,TRBV4-3,CASSQDLPRITGADTQYF,TGCGCCAGCAGCCAAGATCTCCCGCGTATCACCGGGGCAGATACGCAGTATTTT
TRBD2,NA,TRBJ2-1,TRBV2,CASSVGLAVYNEQFF,TGTGCCAGCAGTGTAGGACTAGCGGTTTACAATGAGCAGTTCTTC
NA,NA,TRBJ1-1,TRBV28,CASSLNVQGNTEAFF,TGTGCCAGCAGTTTAAACGTACAGGGTAACACTGAAGCTTTCTTT